This T cell receptor (beta chain) was sequenced for a study of blood T cell repertoires in COVID-19. Study background: The United States, Italy and Spain were the sources of the acute and convalescent COVID-19 samples. The analysed material was cDNA or gDNA that came from T cells, B-cell-depleted T cells, or PBMCs.

Patients of the Seattle cohort, enrolled during active infection, were followed longitudinally. V shed 1 base, J shed 1 base, and the junction held 5 bases outside the gene matches. This CDR3 spans 16 amino acids. CDR1 and CDR2 (germline): SGHNT, YENEEA. Original analysis: Amplification from reference gene primers served as the basis for estimated nucleated cell counts. Using immunoSEQ multiplex PCR, the repertoire was profiled, and TCRdb retains in-frame clones only, with some absent. V, J and clone size derive from that table, while D and trimming were established from the DNA sequence. The top ten clones hold 2% to 2.5% of a sample with roughly 230,000 clones, 90% of them seen once.

The sequence derives from a woman aged 60 to 75 with COVID-19, enrolled during active disease. What was sequenced was peripheral blood. V and J are TRBV11-3 and TRBJ2-7, with 9 bases identical to TRBD1. The CDR3 loop reads CASSLGPGQGSYEQYF. As DNA, the CDR3 is TGTGCCAGCAGCTTAGGCCCGGGACAGGGATCCTACGAGCAGTACTTC. Complete variable domain (other parts from reference TRBV11-3 and TRBJ2-7): EAGVVQSPRYKIIEKKQPVAFWCNPISGHNTLYWYLQNLGQGPELLIRYENEEAVDDSQLPKDRFSAERLKGVDSTLKIQPAELGDSAVYLCASSLGPGQGSYEQYFGPGTRLTVT.